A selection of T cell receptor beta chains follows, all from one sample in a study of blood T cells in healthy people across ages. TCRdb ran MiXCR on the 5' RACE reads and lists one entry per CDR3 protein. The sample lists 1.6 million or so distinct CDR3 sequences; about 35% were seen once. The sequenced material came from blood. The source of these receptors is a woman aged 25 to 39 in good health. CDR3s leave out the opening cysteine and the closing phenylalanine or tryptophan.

ASSLRGDGFYEQY TRBJ2-7 TRBV27
ASSARGATNEKLF TRBJ1-4 TRBV9
SARRDTTHEQY TRBJ2-7 TRBV20-1
ASSVDGARTGELF TRBJ2-2 TRBV9
ASSPGGSLYNEQF TRBJ2-1 TRBV7-9
AISEFSTDTQY TRBJ2-3 TRBV6-1
AIGGGLAQETQY TRBJ2-5 TRBV10-3
ASSLGQTGELF TRBJ2-2 TRBV27
ASSQPGLARGSEQF TRBJ2-1 TRBV3-1
ASSLAGERNNEQF TRBJ2-1 TRBV11-1
ASRLDRGDNEQF TRBJ2-1 TRBV27
ASSPSGRNYTDTQY TRBJ2-3 TRBV18
ASSPQLTSGRARFSETQY TRBJ2-5 TRBV28
SVEGLAGGTSYNEQF TRBJ2-1 TRBV29-1